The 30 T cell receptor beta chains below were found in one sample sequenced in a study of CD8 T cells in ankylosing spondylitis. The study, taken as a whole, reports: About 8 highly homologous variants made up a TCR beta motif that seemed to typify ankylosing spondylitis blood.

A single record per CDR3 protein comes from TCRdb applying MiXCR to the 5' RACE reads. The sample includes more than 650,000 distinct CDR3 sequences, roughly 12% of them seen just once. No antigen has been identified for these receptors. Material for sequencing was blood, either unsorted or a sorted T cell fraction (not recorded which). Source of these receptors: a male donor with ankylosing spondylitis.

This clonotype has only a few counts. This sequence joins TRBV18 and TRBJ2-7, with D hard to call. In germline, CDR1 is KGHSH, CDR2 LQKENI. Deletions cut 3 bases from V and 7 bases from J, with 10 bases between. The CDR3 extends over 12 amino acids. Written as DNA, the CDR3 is TGTGCCAGCTCACCCTTTGCGTCTGAGCAGTACTTC. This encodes CASSPFASEQYF.

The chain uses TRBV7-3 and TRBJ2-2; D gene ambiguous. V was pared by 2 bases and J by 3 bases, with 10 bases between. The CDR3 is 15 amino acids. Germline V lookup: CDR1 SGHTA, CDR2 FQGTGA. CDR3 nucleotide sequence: TGTGCCAGCAGCTTATCCCTGGGCGACACCGGGGAGCTGTTTTTT. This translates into CASSLSLGDTGELFF.

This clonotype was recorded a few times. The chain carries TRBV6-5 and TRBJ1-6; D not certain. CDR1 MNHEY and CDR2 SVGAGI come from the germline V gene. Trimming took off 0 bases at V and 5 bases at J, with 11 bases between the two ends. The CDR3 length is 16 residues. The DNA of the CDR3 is TGTGCCAGCAGTTACTCGATGGCGGATAATAATTCACCCCTCCACTTT. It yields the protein CASSYSMADNNSPLHF.

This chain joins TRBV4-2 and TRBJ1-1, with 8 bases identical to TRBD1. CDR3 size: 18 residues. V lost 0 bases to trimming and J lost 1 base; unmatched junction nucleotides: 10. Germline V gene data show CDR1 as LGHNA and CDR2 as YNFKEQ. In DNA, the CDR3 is TGTGCCAGCAGCCAAGATCGGGGCAGGGGGCCTAAGAACACTGAAGCTTTCTTT. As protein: CASSQDRGRGPKNTEAFF.

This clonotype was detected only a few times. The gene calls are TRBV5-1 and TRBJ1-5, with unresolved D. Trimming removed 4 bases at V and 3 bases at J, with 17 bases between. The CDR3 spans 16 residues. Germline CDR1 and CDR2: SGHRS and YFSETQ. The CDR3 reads CASSQSPGGPNQPQHF. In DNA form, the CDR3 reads TGCGCCAGCAGCCAATCCCCCGGCGGACCCAATCAGCCCCAGCATTTT.

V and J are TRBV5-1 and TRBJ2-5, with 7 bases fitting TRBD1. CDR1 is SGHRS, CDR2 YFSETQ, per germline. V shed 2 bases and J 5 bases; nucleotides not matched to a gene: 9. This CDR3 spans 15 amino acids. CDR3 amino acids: CASSFLQGTGETQYF. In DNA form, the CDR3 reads TGCGCCAGCAGCTTTCTACAGGGGACCGGCGAGACCCAGTACTTC.

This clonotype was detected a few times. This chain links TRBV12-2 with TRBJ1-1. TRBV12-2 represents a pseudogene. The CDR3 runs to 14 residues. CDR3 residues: CASRLRCGYPEAFF. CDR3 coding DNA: TGTGCAAGTCGCTTAAGATGTGGGTACCCTGAAGCTTTCTTT.

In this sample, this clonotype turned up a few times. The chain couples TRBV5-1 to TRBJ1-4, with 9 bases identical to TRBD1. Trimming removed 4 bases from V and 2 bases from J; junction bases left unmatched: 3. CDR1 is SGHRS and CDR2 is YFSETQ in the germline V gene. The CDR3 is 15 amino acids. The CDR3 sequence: CASSPTGGTNEKLFF. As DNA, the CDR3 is TGCGCCAGCAGCCCGACAGGGGGTACTAATGAAAAACTGTTTTTT.

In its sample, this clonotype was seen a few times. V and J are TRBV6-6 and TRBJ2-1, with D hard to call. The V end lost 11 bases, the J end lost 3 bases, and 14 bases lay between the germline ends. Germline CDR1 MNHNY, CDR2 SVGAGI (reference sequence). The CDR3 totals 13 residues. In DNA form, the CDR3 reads TGTGCCGGGAAGCCGGACGACTACAATGAGCAGTTCTTC. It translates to CAGKPDDYNEQFF.

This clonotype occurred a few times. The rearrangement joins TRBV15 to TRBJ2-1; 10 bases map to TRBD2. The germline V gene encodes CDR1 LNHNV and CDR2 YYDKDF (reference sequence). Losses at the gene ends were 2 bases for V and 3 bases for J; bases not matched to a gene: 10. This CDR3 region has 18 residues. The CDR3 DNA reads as TGTGCCACCAGCAGACGGGCTAGCGGGAGCCTCTTCTACAATGAGCAGTTCTTC. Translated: CATSRRASGSLFYNEQFF.

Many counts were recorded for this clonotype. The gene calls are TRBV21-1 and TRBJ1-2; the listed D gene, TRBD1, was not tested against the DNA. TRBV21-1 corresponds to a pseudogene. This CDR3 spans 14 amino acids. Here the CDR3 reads CASITGQGPYGYTF. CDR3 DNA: TGTGCCAGCATAACAGGGCAGGGGCCCTATGGCTACACCTTC.

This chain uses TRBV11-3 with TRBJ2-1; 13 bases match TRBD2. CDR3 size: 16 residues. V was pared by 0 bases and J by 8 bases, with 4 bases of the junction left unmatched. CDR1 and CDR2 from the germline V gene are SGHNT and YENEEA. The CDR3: CASSLDRGLAGYEQFF. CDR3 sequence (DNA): TGTGCCAGCAGCTTAGACCGGGGACTAGCGGGGTATGAGCAGTTCTTC. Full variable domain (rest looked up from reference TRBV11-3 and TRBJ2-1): EAGVVQSPRYKIIEKKQPVAFWCNPISGHNTLYWYLQNLGQGPELLIRYENEEAVDDSQLPKDRFSAERLKGVDSTLKIQPAELGDSAVYLCASSLDRGLAGYEQFFGPGTRLTVL.

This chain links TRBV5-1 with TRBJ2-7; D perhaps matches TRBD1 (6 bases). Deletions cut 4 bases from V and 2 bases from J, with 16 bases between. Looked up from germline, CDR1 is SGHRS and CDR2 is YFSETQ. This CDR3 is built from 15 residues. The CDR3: CASSPSGQSPYEQYF. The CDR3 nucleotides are TGCGCCAGCAGCCCATCAGGACAGTCCCCCTACGAGCAGTACTTC.

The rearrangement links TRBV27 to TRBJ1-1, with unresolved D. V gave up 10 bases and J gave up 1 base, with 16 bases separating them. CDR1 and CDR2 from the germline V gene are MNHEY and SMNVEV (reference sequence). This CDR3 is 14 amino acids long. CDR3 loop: CATKTSGSNTEAFF. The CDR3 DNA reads TGTGCCACTAAAACGTCGGGATCGAACACTGAAGCTTTCTTT.

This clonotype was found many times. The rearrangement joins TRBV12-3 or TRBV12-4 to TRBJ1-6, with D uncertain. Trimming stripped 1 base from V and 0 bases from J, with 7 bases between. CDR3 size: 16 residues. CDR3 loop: CASSLGLSSYNSPLHF. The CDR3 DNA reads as TGTGCCAGCAGTTTAGGACTAAGCTCCTATAATTCACCCCTCCACTTT.

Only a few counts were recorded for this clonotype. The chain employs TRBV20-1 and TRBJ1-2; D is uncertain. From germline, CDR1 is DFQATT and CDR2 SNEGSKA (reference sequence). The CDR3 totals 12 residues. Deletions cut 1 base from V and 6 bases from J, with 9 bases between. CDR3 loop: CSARVAPNGYTF. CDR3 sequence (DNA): TGCAGTGCTAGAGTAGCGCCTAATGGCTACACCTTC.

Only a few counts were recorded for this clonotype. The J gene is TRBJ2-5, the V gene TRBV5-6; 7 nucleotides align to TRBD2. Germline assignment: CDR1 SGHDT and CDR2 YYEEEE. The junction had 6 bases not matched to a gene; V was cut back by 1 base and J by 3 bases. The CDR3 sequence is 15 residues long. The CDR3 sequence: CASSLSWGREETQYF. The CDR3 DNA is TGTGCCAGCAGCTTGTCCTGGGGGAGGGAAGAGACCCAGTACTTC.

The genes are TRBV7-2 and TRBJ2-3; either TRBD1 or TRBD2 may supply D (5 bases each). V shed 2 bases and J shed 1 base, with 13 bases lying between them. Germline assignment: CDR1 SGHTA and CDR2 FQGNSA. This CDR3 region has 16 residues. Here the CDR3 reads CASSLSSGAGTDTQYF. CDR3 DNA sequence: TGTGCCAGCAGCTTATCGTCCGGGGCGGGCACAGATACGCAGTATTTT.

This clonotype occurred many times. This CDR3 reads CASSLQETVSPLHF. DNA of the CDR3: TGTGCCAGCAGCTTACAGGAAACGGTTTCACCCCTCCACTTT. V gene TRBV7-2 combines with J gene TRBJ1-6, with D unclear. V lost 2 bases and J lost 9, with 11 bases in between. This CDR3 is 14 amino acids long. CDR1 SGHTA and CDR2 FQGNSA come from the germline V gene.

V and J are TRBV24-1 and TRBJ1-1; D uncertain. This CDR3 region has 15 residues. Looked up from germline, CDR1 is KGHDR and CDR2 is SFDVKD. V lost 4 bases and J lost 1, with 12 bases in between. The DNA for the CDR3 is TGTGCCACCAGTGACCCTACTCAAGGGAACACTGAAGCTTTCTTT. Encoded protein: CATSDPTQGNTEAFF.

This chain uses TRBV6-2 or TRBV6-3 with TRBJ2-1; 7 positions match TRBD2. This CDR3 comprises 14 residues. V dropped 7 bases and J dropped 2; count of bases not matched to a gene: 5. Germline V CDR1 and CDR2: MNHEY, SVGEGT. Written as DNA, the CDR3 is TGTGCCAGCAAAAAGGGAGGGACCTACAATGAGCAGTTCTTC. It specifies CASKKGGTYNEQFF.

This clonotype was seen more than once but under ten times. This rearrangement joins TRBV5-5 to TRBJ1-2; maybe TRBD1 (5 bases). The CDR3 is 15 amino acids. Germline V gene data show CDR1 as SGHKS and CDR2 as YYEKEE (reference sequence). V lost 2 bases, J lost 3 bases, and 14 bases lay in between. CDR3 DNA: TGTGCCAGCAGCTTTCAGTGGACAAACGACTATGGCTACACCTTC. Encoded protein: CASSFQWTNDYGYTF. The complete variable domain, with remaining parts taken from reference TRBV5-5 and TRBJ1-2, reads DAGVTQSPTHLIKTRGQQVTLRCSPISGHKSVSWYQQVLGQGPQFIFQYYEKEERGRGNFPDRFSARQFPNYSSELNVNALLLGDSALYLCASSFQWTNDYGYTFGSGTRLTVV.

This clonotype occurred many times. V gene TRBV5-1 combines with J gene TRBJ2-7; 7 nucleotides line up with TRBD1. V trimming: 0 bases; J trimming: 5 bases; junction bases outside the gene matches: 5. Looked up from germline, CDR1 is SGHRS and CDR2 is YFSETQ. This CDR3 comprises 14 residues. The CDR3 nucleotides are TGCGCCAGCAGCTTGGGAGACAGGGCCAACGAGCAGTACTTC. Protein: CASSLGDRANEQYF.

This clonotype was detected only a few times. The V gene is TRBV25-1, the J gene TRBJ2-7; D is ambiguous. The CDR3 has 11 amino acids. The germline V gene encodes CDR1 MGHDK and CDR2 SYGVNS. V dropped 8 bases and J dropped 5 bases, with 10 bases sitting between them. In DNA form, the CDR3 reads TGTGCCAGCCGCAGGAACCACGAGCAGTACTTC. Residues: CASRRNHEQYF.

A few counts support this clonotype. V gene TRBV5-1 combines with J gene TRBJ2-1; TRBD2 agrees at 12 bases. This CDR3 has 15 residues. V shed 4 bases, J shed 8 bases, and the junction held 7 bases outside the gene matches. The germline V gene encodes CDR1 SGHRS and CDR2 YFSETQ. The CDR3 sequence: CASSHLAGGPYEQFF. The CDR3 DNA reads TGCGCCAGCAGCCACCTAGCGGGAGGGCCGTATGAGCAGTTCTTC.

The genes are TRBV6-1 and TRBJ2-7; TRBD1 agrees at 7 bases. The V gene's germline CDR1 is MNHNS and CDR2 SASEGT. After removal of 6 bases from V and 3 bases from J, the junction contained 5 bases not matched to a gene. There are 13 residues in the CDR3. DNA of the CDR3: TGTGCCAGCAGCATCGACAGGGTCTACGAGCAGTACTTC. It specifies CASSIDRVYEQYF.

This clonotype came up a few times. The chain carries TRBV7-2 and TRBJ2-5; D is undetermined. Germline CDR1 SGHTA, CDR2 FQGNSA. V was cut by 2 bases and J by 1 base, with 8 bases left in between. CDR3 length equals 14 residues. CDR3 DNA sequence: TGTGCCAGCAGCTTAAGTAGAGTCCAAGAGACCCAGTACTTC. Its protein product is CASSLSRVQETQYF.

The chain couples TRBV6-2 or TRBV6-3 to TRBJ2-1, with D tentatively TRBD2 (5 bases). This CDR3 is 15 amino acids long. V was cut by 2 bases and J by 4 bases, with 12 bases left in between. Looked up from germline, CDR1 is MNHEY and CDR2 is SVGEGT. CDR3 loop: CASSYMSGEYNEQFF. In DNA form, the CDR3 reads TGTGCCAGCAGTTACATGAGCGGAGAGTACAATGAGCAGTTCTTC.

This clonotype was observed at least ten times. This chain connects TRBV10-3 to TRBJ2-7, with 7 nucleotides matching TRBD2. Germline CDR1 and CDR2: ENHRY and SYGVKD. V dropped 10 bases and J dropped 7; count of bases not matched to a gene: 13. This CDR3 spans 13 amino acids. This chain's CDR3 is CATSGVKGGEQYF. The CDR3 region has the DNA TGTGCCACCAGCGGGGTGAAGGGCGGGGAGCAGTACTTC.

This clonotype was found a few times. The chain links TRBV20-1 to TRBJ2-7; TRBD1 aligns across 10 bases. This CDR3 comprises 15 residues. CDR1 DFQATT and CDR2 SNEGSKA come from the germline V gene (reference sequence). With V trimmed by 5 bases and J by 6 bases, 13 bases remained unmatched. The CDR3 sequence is CSAFRGWDRGSEQYF. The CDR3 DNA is TGCAGTGCTTTCAGGGGCTGGGACAGGGGAAGCGAGCAGTACTTC.